A selection of T cell receptor beta chains follows, all from one sample in a study of long-term antiretroviral therapy in people with HIV. Sequencing was performed with immunoSEQ multiplex PCR; in TCRdb, only in-frame clones are kept and a portion is missing. The profile covers some 34,000 clones, with approximately 96% appearing a single time and roughly 2.3% taken by the ten largest. Sequencing used unsorted PBMCs, obtained around 6.6 years after starting antiretroviral therapy. The receptors shown here come from a man aged 30 to 45 with HIV. CDR3s include the opening cysteine and the closing phenylalanine or tryptophan. A D gene is named only where the DNA matches it firmly. Clone size is shown for a subset of rows, as once, few, many or a class of expanded clone.

j_call d_call v_call clone_size cdr3_length cdr3_nt cdr3_aa
TRBJ1-4 NA TRBV6-5 NA 14 TGTGCCAGCAGTTACTCGACGGGAGTGGAAAAACTGTTTTTT CASSYSTGVEKLFF
TRBJ1-6 NA TRBV4-1 NA 12 TGCGCCAGCAGCCAAGTTCGGTCACCCCTCCACTTT CASSQVRSPLHF
TRBJ2-7 TRBD1 TRBV27 NA 16 TGTGCCAGCAGTCCCCGGGAAGGGACAGGGGGCTACGAGCAGTACTTC CASSPREGTGGYEQYF
TRBJ2-2 NA TRBV12-5 NA 13 TGTGCTAGTGGCTCGGGCCCGACCGGGGAGCTGTTTTTT CASGSGPTGELFF
TRBJ2-5 TRBD1 TRBV5-4 NA 16 TGTGCCAGCAGCCAAAACGACAGGGCTCAGGGGGAGACCCAGTACTTC CASSQNDRAQGETQYF
TRBJ1-3 NA TRBV11-2 NA 16 TGTGCCAGCAGCTTTTCTGGGACGCGCTCTGGAAACACCATATATTTT CASSFSGTRSGNTIYF
TRBJ2-7 NA TRBV11-2 NA 13 TGTGCCAGCAGCTTTGGACATACCTACGAGCAGTACTTC CASSFGHTYEQYF
TRBJ1-4 NA TRBV25-1 once 15 TGTGCCAGCTCATCCCCCTTAGTCACGGATGAAAAACTGTTTTTT CASSSPLVTDEKLFF
TRBJ1-1 NA TRBV2 NA 10 TGTGTCAAGTCCGGGATAGAGGCTTTCTTT CVKSGIEAFF
TRBJ2-1 TRBD2 TRBV7-8 NA 15 TGTGCCAGCAGCCCGCCGGGGAGGGCCTACAATGAGCAGTTCTTC CASSPPGRAYNEQFF